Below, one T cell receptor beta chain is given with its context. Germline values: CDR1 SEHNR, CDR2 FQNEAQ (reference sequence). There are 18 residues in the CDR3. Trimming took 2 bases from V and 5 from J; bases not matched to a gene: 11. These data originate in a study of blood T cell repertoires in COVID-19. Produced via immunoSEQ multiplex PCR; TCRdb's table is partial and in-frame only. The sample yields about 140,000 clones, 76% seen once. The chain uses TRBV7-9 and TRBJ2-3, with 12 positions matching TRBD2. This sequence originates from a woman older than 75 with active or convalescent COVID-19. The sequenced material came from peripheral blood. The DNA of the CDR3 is TGTGCCAGCAGCTTACCCTTACGACTAGCGGGGGTAGGAGATACGCAGTATTTT. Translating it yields CASSLPLRLAGVGDTQYF.